This T cell receptor (beta chain) derives from a study of T cell changes during pregnancy in multiple sclerosis. The protocol was immunoSEQ multiplex PCR, while the TCRdb copy is restricted to in-frame clones and leaves out a portion. The top ten clones hold roughly 0.6% of a sample with tens of thousands of clones, over 90% of them seen once. The input for sequencing was CD4+ T cells from peripheral blood mononuclear cells, taken after pregnancy. This clonotype was sampled from a female donor in good health, enrolled as a control in a pregnancy study.

The CDR3 DNA sequence: TGTGCCAGCAGCTTGAGCGGAGGAGAGACCCAGTACTTC. This translates into CASSLSGGETQYF. V and J are TRBV5-6 and TRBJ2-5, with D perhaps matching TRBD2 (5 bases). CDR3 length equals 13 residues. Germline V CDR1 and CDR2: SGHDT, YYEEEE. Trimming shortened V by 1 base and J by 4 bases, and 8 bases separated the two germline ends.